The next 13 T cell receptor beta chains were all read from a single sample in a study of a mutant IDH1 vaccine in newly diagnosed glioma. The data were produced by immunoSEQ multiplex PCR, yet TCRdb's version contains in-frame clones alone and is incomplete. The sample has tens of thousands of clones; about 82% are singletons. No antigen has been identified for these receptors. The time point was: week 35, safety follow-up. Each dose delivered 300 ug of mutant IDH1 20-mer peptide subcutaneously with imiquimod. The sample consisted of PBMCs, taken from a glioma patient whose treatment included an IDH1 peptide vaccine. The receptors originated from a man in his forties with glioma.

This sequence joins TRBV7-2 and TRBJ1-4; D unresolved. With 7 bases removed from V and 3 bases from J, the gap between germline ends came to 18 bases. This CDR3 has 16 amino acids. From germline, CDR1 is SGHTA and CDR2 FQGNSA. This chain's CDR3 is CASIVKDGVSNEKLFF. The CDR3, as DNA: TGTGCCAGCATCGTAAAGGATGGGGTCTCTAATGAAAAACTGTTTTTT.

This chain joins TRBV7-6 and TRBJ2-1, with TRBD2 matching over 10 bases. Trimming removed 5 bases from V and 6 bases from J; junction bases left unmatched: 10. There are 16 residues in the CDR3. From germline, CDR1 is SGHVS and CDR2 FNYEAQ. CDR3 residues: CASSPPGVAGGNEQFF. CDR3 bases: TGTGCCAGCAGCCCTCCCGGGGTAGCGGGAGGCAATGAGCAGTTCTTC.

The V call is TRBV6-5, the J call TRBJ2-1; D may match TRBD1 or TRBD2 (5 bases each). Germline V gene data show CDR1 as MNHEY and CDR2 as SVGAGI. The CDR3 extends over 15 amino acids. With 4 bases removed from V and 10 bases from J, the gap between germline ends came to 20 bases. CDR3 amino acids: CASSSTGPSRDEQFF. In nucleotides, the CDR3 is TGTGCCAGCAGTTCTACCGGGCCTTCGAGGGACGAGCAGTTCTTC.

CDR3: CASSPLTSDTQYF. CDR3 in DNA: TGTGCCAGCTCACCCTTGACCTCGGATACGCAGTATTTT. V gene TRBV18 combines with J gene TRBJ2-3; the D is unclear. The CDR3 extends over 13 amino acids. V was trimmed by 3 bases and J by 6 bases, leaving 10 bases between them. Germline-derived CDR1 and CDR2 are KGHSH and LQKENI.

V usage is TRBV27 and J usage is TRBJ1-2; the match to TRBD1 covers 8 bases. The CDR3 runs to 14 residues. The V and J ends lost 0 bases and 7 bases, in that order; junction bases with no gene match: 4. The germline V gene has CDR1 MNHEY and CDR2 SMNVEV (reference sequence). The chain's CDR3 is CASSLSAGGAGYTF. The CDR3 nucleotides read TGTGCCAGCAGTTTATCCGCAGGGGGCGCTGGCTACACCTTC.

The chain has TRBV27 and TRBJ2-7, with D perhaps matching TRBD1 (5 bases). This CDR3 comprises 14 residues. The germline gives CDR1 MNHEY, CDR2 SMNVEV (reference sequence). V gave up 0 bases and J gave up 6 bases, with 12 bases separating them. CDR3 DNA sequence: TGTGCCAGCAGTTTATCGAAGACAGTTATCGAGCAGTACTTC. This gives the protein CASSLSKTVIEQYF.

The chain recombines TRBV11-2 with TRBJ2-3, with 8 bases lining up with TRBD1. The CDR3 consists of 15 residues. The germline V gene encodes CDR1 SGHAT and CDR2 FQNNGV. Trimming cost V 3 bases and J 1 base; bases outside gene matches: 3. The CDR3 is CASSFGDRRTDTQYF. The CDR3 DNA sequence: TGTGCCAGCAGCTTTGGGGACAGGCGCACAGATACGCAGTATTTT.

The V call is TRBV7-9, the J call TRBJ2-5, with D tentatively TRBD1 (6 bases). The CDR3 is made up of 15 amino acids. With 1 base removed from V and 7 bases from J, the gap between germline ends came to 16 bases. Germline CDR1 is SEHNR and CDR2 is FQNEAQ (reference sequence). In DNA form, the CDR3 reads TGTGCCAGCAGCTTAGAAGGAACAGGGTTTCGGACCCAGTACTTC. Translation gives CASSLEGTGFRTQYF.

This sequence joins TRBV10-2 and TRBJ2-1; tentative D call: TRBD2 (5 bases). This CDR3 region has 14 residues. Trimming stripped 7 bases from V and 3 bases from J, with 13 bases between. Germline V gene lookup returns CDR1 WSHSY and CDR2 SAAADI. CDR3 residues: CASKIGLSYNEQFF. The CDR3 nucleotides read TGCGCCAGCAAGATTGGACTTAGCTACAATGAGCAGTTCTTC.

This chain links TRBV6-5 with TRBJ2-3, with D perhaps TRBD1 or TRBD2 (6 bases each). Deletions cut 0 bases from V and 0 bases from J, with 10 bases between. In germline, CDR1 is MNHEY, CDR2 SVGAGI. CDR3 length equals 16 residues. This CDR3 is CASSYSSGASTDTQYF. CDR3 nucleotide sequence: TGTGCCAGCAGTTACTCGTCGGGGGCTAGCACAGATACGCAGTATTTT.

The J gene is TRBJ1-5, the V gene TRBV12-5, with no clear D. The V gene's germline CDR1 is LGHNT and CDR2 FRNRAP. V was clipped by 6 bases and J by 0 bases, with 18 bases between them. The CDR3 length is 17 residues. CDR3 coding DNA: TGTGCTAGTGGGCCCGTTGGGGTTTCATATAGCAATCAGCCCCAGCATTTT. This sequence encodes CASGPVGVSYSNQPQHF. The whole variable domain, remainder taken from reference TRBV12-5 and TRBJ1-5, is DARVTQTPRHKVTEMGQEVTMRCQPILGHNTVFWYRQTMMQGLELLAYFRNRAPLDDSGMPKDRFSAEMPDATLATLKIQPSEPRDSAVYFCASGPVGVSYSNQPQHFGDGTRLSIL.

The chain is built from TRBV6-1 and TRBJ2-2, with D hard to call. V was trimmed by 6 bases and J by 5 bases, leaving 13 bases between them. The CDR3 covers 14 residues. The germline gives CDR1 MNHNS, CDR2 SASEGT. The CDR3 spells CASSFYPGTGELFF. In DNA form, the CDR3 reads TGTGCCAGCAGCTTTTACCCCGGTACCGGGGAGCTGTTTTTT.

The chain couples TRBV10-2 to TRBJ1-2; unclear D gene. Trimming left V 0 bases short and J 4 bases short, with 9 bases between. The CDR3 is made up of 14 amino acids. Germline V gives CDR1 WSHSY, CDR2 SAAADI. The DNA for the CDR3 is TGCGCCAGCAGTGAGTCGAGCGCTCCCTATGGCTACACCTTC. It translates to CASSESSAPYGYTF.